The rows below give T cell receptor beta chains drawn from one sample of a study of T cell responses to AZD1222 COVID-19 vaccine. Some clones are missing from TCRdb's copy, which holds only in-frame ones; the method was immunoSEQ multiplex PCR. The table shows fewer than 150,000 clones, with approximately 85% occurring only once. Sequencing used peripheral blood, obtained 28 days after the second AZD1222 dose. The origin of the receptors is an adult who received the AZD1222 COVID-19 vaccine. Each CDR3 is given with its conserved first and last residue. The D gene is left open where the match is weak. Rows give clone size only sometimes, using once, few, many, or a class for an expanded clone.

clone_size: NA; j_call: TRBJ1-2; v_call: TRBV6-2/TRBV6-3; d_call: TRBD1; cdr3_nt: TGTGCCAGCAGTTCCCTATTGACAGGGAATTATGGCTACACCTTC; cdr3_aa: CASSSLLTGNYGYTF
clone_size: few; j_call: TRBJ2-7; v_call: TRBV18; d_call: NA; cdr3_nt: TGTGCCAGCTCACCACCCAACAGCTTAACCTACGAGCAGTACTTC; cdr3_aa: CASSPPNSLTYEQYF
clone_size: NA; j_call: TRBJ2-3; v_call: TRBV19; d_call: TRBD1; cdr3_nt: TGTGCCGGACCGGGACAGGGAGGAACAGATACGCAGTATTTT; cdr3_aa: CAGPGQGGTDTQYF
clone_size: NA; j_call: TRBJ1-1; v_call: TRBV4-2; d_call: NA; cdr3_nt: TGTGCCAGCAGCCAAGGGGGCGAAGCTTTCTTT; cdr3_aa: CASSQGGEAFF
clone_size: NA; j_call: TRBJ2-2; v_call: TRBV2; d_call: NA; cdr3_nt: TGTGCCAGCAGTCTCCCGACACGGAACACCGGGGAGCTGTTTTTT; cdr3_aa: CASSLPTRNTGELFF
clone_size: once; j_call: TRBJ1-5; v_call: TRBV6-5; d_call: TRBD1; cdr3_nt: TGTGCCAGCAGTACAGGGGGAGGTGGCAATCAGCCCCAGCATTTT; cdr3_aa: CASSTGGGGNQPQHF
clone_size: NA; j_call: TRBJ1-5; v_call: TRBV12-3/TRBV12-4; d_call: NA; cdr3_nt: TGTGCCAGCAGTTTTGGGCAAAATCAGCCCCAGCATTTT; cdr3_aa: CASSFGQNQPQHF
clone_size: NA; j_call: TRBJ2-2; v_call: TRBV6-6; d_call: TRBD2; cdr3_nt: TGTGCCAGCAGTCCTTACCCCGGGACTAGTGGTGGGCTAGGCGGGGAGCTGTTTTTT; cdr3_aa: CASSPYPGTSGGLGGELFF
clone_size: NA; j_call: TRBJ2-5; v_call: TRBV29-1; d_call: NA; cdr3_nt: TGCAGCGTTGTAGTGGGGGCTGGGGAGACCCAGTACTTC; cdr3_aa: CSVVVGAGETQYF
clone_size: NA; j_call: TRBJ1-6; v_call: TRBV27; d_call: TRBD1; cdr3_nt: TGTGCCAGCAGTGTAGGGTTCCGGGACAGGAATAATTCACCCCTCCACTTT; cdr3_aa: CASSVGFRDRNNSPLHF
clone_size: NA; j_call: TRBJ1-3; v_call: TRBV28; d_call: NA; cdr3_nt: TGTGCCAGCAGTGGGATGGGGGGGGCGCCTGGAAACACCATATATTTT; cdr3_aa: CASSGMGGAPGNTIYF
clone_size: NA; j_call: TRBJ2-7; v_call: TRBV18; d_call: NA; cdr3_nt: TGTGCCAGCTCACCAGGAGTCAGCCCCTACGAGCAGTACTTC; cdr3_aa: CASSPGVSPYEQYF
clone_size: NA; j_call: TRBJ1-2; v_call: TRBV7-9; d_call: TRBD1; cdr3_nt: TGTGCCAGCAGCTTAGCGGGGACAGGGTATGGCTACACCTTC; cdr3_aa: CASSLAGTGYGYTF
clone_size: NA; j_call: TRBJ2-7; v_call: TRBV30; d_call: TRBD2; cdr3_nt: TGTGCCTGGAGTGCTGGACTAGCGGGTACCAGCGAGCAGTACTTC; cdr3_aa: CAWSAGLAGTSEQYF
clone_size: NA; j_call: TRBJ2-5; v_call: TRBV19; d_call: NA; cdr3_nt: TGTGCCAGTAGTACTGGTGAGGGGCTCCCCGAGACCCAGTACTTC; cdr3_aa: CASSTGEGLPETQYF
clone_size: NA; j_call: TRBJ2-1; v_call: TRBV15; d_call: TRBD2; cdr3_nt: TGTGCCACCAGCAGGACTAGCGGAATATACAATGAGCAGTTCTTC; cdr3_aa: CATSRTSGIYNEQFF